The TCR beta chain under discussion was sequenced for a study of blood T cell repertoires in COVID-19. Study background: COVID-19 samples collected from the United States, Italy and Spain covered acute and convalescent phases. PBMCs, B-cell-depleted T cells, or T cells provided the cDNA or gDNA that made up the material.

Per germline, CDR1 SGHAT and CDR2 FQNNGV. The CDR3 runs to 17 residues. The V and J ends lost 1 base and 3 bases respectively, with 16 bases between them. Patients from Seattle were sampled longitudinally, starting during active infection. This clone was detected a few times. In the study's own analysis: Using reference gene primer amplification, nucleated cell counts were estimated. Sequencing was performed with immunoSEQ multiplex PCR; in TCRdb, only in-frame clones are kept and a portion is missing. For V, J and clone size, that table is used; D and trimming come from the DNA. The sample lists about 170,000 clones; approximately 90% were seen once.

The J gene is TRBJ2-1, the V gene TRBV11-2, with a possible D match to TRBD1 (5 bases). The material sequenced was peripheral blood. This sequence originates from a man between 18 and 35 years old with COVID-19, enrolled during active disease. CDR3 in DNA: TGTGCCAGCAGCTTAGGTGACAGAGTACTAAACTACAATGAGCAGTTCTTC. The encoded protein is CASSLGDRVLNYNEQFF.